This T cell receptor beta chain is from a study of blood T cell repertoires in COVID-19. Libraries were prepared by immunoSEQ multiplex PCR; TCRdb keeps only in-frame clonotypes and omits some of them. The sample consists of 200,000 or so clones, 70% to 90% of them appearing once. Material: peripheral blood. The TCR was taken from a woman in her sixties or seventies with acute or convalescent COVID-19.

The chain's CDR3 is CASSLVRQGNNSPLHF. CDR3 coding DNA: TGCGCCAGCAGCCTTGTGCGACAGGGTAATAATTCACCCCTCCACTTT. V gene TRBV4-3 combines with J gene TRBJ1-6, with 7 bases aligning to TRBD1. Looked up from germline, CDR1 is LGHNA and CDR2 is YSLEER. The V and J ends lost 4 bases and 5 bases, in that order; junction bases with no gene match: 8. The CDR3 is 16 amino acids.